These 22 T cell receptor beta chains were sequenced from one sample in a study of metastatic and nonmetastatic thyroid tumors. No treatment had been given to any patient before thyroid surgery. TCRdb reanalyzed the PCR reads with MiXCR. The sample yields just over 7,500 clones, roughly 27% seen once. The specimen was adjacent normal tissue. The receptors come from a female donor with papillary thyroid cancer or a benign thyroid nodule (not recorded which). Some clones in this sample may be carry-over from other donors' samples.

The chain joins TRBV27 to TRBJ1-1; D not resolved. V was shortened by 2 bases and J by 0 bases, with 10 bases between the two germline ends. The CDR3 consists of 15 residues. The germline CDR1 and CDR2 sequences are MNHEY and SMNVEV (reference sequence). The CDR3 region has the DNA TGTGCCAGCAGTTTAAGTGCGGGCCTGAACACTGAAGCTTTCTTT. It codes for CASSLSAGLNTEAFF.

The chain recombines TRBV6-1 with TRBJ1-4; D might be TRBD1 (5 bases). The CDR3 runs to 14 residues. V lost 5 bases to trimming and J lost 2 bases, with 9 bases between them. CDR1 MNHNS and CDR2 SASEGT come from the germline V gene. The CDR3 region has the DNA TGTGCCAGCAGTACCGGGGGGACTAATGAAAAACTGTTTTTT. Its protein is CASSTGGTNEKLFF.

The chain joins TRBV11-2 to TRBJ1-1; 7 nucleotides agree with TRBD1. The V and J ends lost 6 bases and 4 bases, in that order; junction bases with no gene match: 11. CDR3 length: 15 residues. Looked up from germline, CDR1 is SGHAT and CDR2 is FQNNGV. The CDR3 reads CASSRTQGVPTEAFF. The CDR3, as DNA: TGTGCCAGCAGTAGAACTCAGGGGGTGCCCACTGAAGCTTTCTTT.

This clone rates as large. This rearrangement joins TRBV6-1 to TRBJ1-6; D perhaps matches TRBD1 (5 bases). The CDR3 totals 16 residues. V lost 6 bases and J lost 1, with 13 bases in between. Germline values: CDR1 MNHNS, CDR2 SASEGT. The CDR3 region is CASRAGGVSYNSPLHF. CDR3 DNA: TGTGCCAGCAGGGCCGGGGGGGTGTCCTATAATTCACCCCTCCACTTT.

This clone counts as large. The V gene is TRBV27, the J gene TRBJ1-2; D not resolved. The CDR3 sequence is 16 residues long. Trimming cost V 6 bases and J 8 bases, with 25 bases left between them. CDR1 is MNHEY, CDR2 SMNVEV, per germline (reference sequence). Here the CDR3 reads CASSPTLGSATLGYTF. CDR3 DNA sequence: TGTGCCAGCAGCCCCACGCTGGGATCCGCTACTTTAGGCTACACCTTC.

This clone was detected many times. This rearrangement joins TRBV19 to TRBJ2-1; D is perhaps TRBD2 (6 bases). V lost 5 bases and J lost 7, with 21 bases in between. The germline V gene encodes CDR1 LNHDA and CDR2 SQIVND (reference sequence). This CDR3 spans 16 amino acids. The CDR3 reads CASSAFRDSGLNEQFF. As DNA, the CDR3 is TGTGCCAGTAGTGCATTCCGGGACTCGGGTTTAAATGAGCAGTTCTTC.

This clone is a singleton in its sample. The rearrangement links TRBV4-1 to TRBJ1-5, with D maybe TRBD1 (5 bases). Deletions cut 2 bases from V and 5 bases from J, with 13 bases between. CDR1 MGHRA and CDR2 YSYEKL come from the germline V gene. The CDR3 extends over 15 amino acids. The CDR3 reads CASSQPDTDYQPQHF. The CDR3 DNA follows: TGCGCCAGCAGCCAACCGGACACGGACTATCAGCCCCAGCATTTT.

In DNA, the CDR3 is TGCGCCAGCAGTTTCGACAGGGGGTTGAACACTGAAGCTTTCTTT. It yields the protein CASSFDRGLNTEAFF. The chain carries TRBV5-1 and TRBJ1-1, with 9 bases lining up with TRBD1. The CDR3 runs to 15 residues. V lost 5 bases, J lost 0 bases, and 5 bases stayed unmatched. Germline V gives CDR1 SGHRS, CDR2 YFSETQ.

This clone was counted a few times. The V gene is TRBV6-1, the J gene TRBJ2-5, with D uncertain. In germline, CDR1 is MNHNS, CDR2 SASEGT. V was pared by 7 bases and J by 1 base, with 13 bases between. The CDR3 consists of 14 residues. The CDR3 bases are TGTGCCAGCACCAGAATAGGTCTCCAAGAGACCCAGTACTTC. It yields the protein CASTRIGLQETQYF.

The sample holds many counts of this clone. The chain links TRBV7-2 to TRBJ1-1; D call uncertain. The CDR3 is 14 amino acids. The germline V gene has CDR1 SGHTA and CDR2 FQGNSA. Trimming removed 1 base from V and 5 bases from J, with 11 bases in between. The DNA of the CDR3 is TGTGCCAGCAGCTTAGAGGCCCGTATGACTGAAGCTTTCTTT. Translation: CASSLEARMTEAFF.

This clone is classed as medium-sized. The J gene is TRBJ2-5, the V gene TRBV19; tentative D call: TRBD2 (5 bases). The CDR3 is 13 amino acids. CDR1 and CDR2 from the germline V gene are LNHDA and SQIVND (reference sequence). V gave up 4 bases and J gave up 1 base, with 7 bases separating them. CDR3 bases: TGTGCCAGTAGTACGGGGATCCAAGAGACCCAGTACTTC. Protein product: CASSTGIQETQYF. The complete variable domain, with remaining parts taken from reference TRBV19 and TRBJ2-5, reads DGGITQSPKYLFRKEGQNVTLSCEQNLNHDAMYWYRQDPGQGLRLIYYSQIVNDFQKGDIAEGYSVSREKKESFPLTVTSAQKNPTAFYLCASSTGIQETQYFGPGTRLLVL.

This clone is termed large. CDR3 nucleotide sequence: TGTGCCAGCAGACCAGGGGGTACCTACGAGCAGTACTTC. Amino acids: CASRPGGTYEQYF. This sequence joins TRBV28 and TRBJ2-7; the match to TRBD1 covers 7 bases. The V gene end was trimmed by 6 bases and the J gene end by 2 bases; junction bases not matched to a gene: 4. CDR3 size: 13 residues. CDR1 is MDHEN and CDR2 is SYDVKM in the germline V gene. The whole variable domain, filled in from reference TRBV28 and TRBJ2-7, reads DVKVTQSSRYLVKRTGEKVFLECVQDMDHENMFWYRQDPGLGLRLIYFSYDVKMKEKGDIPEGYSVSREKKERFSLILESASTNQTSMYLCASRPGGTYEQYFGPGTRLTVT.

As DNA, the CDR3 is TGTGCCAGCTCCCGAGGCGGGAGGGCCGAGTTCTTC. It specifies CASSRGGRAEFF. This chain connects TRBV7-9 to TRBJ2-1, with 9 bases matching TRBD2. V was clipped by 8 bases and J by 14 bases; unmatched bases: 10. The CDR3 spans 12 residues. The germline CDR1 and CDR2 sequences are SEHNR and FQNEAQ (reference sequence).

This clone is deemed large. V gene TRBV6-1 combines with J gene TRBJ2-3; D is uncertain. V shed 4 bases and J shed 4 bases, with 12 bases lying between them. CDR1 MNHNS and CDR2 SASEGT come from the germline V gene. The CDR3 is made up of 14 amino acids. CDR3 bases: TGTGCCAGCAGTGCCCAATCCGGAGCAGATACGCAGTATTTT. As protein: CASSAQSGADTQYF.

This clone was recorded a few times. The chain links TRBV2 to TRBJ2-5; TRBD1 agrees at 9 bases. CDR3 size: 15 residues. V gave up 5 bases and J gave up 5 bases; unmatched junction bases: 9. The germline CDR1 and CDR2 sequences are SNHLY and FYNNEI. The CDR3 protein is CASSRDREGLETQYF. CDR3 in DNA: TGTGCCAGCAGTCGGGACAGGGAGGGATTGGAGACCCAGTACTTC.

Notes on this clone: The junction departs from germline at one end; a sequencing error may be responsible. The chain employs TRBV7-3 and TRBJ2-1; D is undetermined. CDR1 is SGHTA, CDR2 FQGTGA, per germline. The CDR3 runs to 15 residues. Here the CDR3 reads CASSLTGWAYNKQFF. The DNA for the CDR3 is TGTGCCAGCAGCTTAACTGGGTGGGCGTACAATAAGCAGTTCTTC.

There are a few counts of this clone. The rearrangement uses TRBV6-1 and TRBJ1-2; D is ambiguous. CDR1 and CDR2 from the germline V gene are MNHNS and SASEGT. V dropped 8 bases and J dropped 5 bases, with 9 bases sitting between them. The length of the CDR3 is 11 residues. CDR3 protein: CASWFGYGYTF. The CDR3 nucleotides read TGTGCCAGCTGGTTTGGATATGGCTACACCTTC.

The CDR3 here is CATSDPRTSGTYNEQFF. CDR3 nucleotide sequence: TGTGCCACCAGCGATCCACGGACTAGCGGGACCTACAATGAGCAGTTCTTC. The V gene is TRBV15, the J gene TRBJ2-1; 12 positions match TRBD2. The ends lost 5 bases at V and 2 bases at J; junction bases unmatched: 7. The CDR3 runs to 17 residues. CDR1 is LNHNV, CDR2 YYDKDF, per germline (reference sequence).

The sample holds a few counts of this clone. The CDR3 reads CASNLSGSLYEQYF. CDR3 bases: TGTGCCAGCAACTTGAGCGGGAGCCTCTACGAGCAGTACTTC. The J gene is TRBJ2-7, the V gene TRBV6-2 or TRBV6-3, with 8 bases fitting TRBD2. J gave up 3 bases and V 7 bases, and 8 bases lay outside the gene matches. There are 14 residues in the CDR3. Germline CDR1 is MNHEY and CDR2 is SVGEGT.

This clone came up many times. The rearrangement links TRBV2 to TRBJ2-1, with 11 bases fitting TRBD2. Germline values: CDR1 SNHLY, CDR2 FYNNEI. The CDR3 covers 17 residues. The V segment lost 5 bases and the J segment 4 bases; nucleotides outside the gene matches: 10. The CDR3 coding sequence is TGTGCCAGCAGTCACGCAATAGGGACTAGCGGTTACAATGAGCAGTTCTTC. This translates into CASSHAIGTSGYNEQFF.

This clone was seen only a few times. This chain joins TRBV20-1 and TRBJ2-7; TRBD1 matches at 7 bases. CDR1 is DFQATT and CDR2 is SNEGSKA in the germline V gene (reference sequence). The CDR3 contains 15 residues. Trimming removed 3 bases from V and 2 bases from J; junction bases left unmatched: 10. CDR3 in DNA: TGCAGTGCTAGGGGCCCGACAGGGCGAGCCTACGAGCAGTACTTC. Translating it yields CSARGPTGRAYEQYF.

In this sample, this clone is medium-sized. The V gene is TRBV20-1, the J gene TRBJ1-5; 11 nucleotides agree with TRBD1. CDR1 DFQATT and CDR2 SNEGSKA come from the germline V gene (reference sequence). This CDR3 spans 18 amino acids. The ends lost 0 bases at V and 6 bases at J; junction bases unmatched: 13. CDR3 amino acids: CSARDLVGQGVGVQPQHF. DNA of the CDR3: TGCAGTGCTAGAGATCTTGTGGGACAGGGGGTCGGGGTTCAGCCCCAGCATTTT.